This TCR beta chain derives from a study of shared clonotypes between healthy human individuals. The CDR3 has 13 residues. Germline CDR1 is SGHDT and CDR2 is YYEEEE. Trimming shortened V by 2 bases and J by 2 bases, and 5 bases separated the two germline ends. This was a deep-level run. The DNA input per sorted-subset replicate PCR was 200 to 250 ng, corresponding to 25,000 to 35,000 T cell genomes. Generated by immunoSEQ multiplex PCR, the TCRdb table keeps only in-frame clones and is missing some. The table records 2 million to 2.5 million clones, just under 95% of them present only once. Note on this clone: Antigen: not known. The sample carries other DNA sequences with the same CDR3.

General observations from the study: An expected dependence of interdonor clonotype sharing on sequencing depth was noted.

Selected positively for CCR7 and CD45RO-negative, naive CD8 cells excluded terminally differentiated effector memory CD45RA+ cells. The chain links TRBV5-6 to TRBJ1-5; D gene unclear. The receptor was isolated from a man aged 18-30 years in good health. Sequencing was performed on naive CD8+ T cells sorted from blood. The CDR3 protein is CASSFGGNQPQHF. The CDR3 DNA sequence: TGTGCCAGCAGCTTCGGTGGCAATCAGCCCCAGCATTTT.